The sequence of this T cell receptor (beta chain) was determined in a study of cytomegalovirus exposure and HLA in healthy donors. About the study: HLA-typed donors were the source of around 85 million unique TCRs held in an early data release. General study points: Analyzed later, most CMV-associated TCR beta chains appeared HLA-restricted.

The primer mix had 60 Vbeta and 13 Jbeta primers. Some clones are missing from TCRdb's copy, which holds only in-frame ones; the method was immunoSEQ multiplex PCR. The data hold some 80,000 clones, with 60% to 85% observed a single time. Notes on this clone: Antigen: not known.

This TCR was sampled from a man aged 18 to 29 in good health and CMV-seropositive. The material sequenced was PBMCs.

This CDR3 reads CASSFPGTALYEQYF. In nucleotides, the CDR3 is TGTGCCAGCAGTTTTCCCGGGACAGCTCTTTACGAGCAGTACTTC. The chain couples TRBV28 to TRBJ2-7; TRBD1 aligns across 7 bases. This CDR3 spans 15 amino acids. The trim removed 3 bases at V and 4 bases at J, leaving 9 bases unmatched. In germline, CDR1 is MDHEN, CDR2 SYDVKM.